Listed below are T cell receptor beta chains from one sample, sequenced in a study of blood T cells in healthy people across ages. TCRdb reprocessed the 5' RACE reads with MiXCR, giving one entry per CDR3 protein. The sample lists approximately 2,000,000 distinct CDR3 sequences; about two fifths were seen once. Sequenced material: blood. The receptors were gathered from a human donor in good health. Both conserved end residues are part of each CDR3.

v_gene	CDR3aa
TRBV27	CASSPGIGWPLHF
TRBV6-5	CASSYSGPTSGGTDTQYF
TRBV12-3/TRBV12-4	CASRPRPGLARNTGELFF
TRBV7-2	CASSLVGGLSGTGYEQYF
TRBV5-1	CASSLISKTGSNYGYTF
TRBV7-2	CASRQNSGGAADTQYF
TRBV9	CASSVDVRSTGTQYF
TRBV5-1	CASSLDPGRSIYGYTF
TRBV12-3/TRBV12-4	CASSLEARNEQFF
TRBV28	CASSRTGLRSFF
TRBV30	CAWSPDRRLADTQYF
TRBV5-5	CASSFAPFVPYEQYF
TRBV12-3/TRBV12-4	CASSSGTEQKAFF
TRBV28	CASSARGKVGYEQYF
TRBV19	CASRNGGMYGYTF
TRBV18	CASSPLDRRQPQHF
TRBV4-1	CASSLNPRLETQYF
TRBV15	CATSRDRATSGYTF
TRBV6-1	CASSERAGEGNQPQHF
TRBV3-1	CASSQTRSPLAKNIQYF
TRBV7-3	CASSLIREANGYTF
TRBV6-6	CASRQTGQGVSYGYTF
TRBV6-2/TRBV6-3	CASSPYQGRFPYEQYF
TRBV7-9	CASSILTGTEPEAFF
TRBV6-5	CASSVRRHNEQFF
TRBV20-1	CSASGGRPLEQYF
TRBV12-5	CASGLGLRGTEAFF
TRBV7-2	CASSFTNLQSLAKNIQYF
TRBV5-1	CAGSLEGDRDQPQHF
TRBV2	CASSSVTSGGARHEQFF
TRBV29-1	CSVGGLGETQYF